One sample yielded the 27 T cell receptor beta chains listed below, sequenced in a study of blood T cell repertoires in COVID-19. Assay: immunoSEQ multiplex PCR; the TCRdb copy retains only in-frame clones and omits some. Of just under 95,000 clones in the sample, around 80% were seen once. Specimen: peripheral blood. The receptors originated from a human donor in a cohort sampled during active COVID-19.

The chain uses TRBV27 and TRBJ1-1; TRBD1 aligns across 9 bases. Germline loops: CDR1 MNHEY, CDR2 SMNVEV (reference sequence). The CDR3 is made up of 13 amino acids. The V gene end was trimmed by 6 bases and the J gene end by 6 bases; junction bases not matched to a gene: 5. Here the CDR3 DNA reads TGTGCCAGCAGCCCTGGGACAGGGTCTGAAGCTTTCTTT. Protein product: CASSPGTGSEAFF.

This chain uses TRBV6-5 with TRBJ2-7; D gene uncertain. The CDR3 covers 12 residues. Between the trimmed V and J ends, which lost 7 bases and 2 bases, there was a span of 9 bases. The germline CDR1 and CDR2 sequences are MNHEY and SVGAGI. In nucleotides, the CDR3 is TGTGCCAGCACTAGTCACCCCTACGAGCAGTACTTC. Amino acid sequence: CASTSHPYEQYF.

This rearrangement joins TRBV5-4 to TRBJ2-2; 7 positions match TRBD1. The V gene's germline CDR1 is SGHNT and CDR2 YYREEE (reference sequence). The length of the CDR3 is 16 residues. V lost 2 bases, J lost 2 bases, and 6 bases stayed unmatched. CDR3 sequence: CASSFLGTANTGELFF. The CDR3 coding sequence is TGTGCCAGCAGCTTTCTTGGGACAGCCAACACCGGGGAGCTGTTTTTT. The full variable domain, with the rest looked up from reference TRBV5-4 and TRBJ2-2, is ETGVTQSPTHLIKTRGQQVTLRCSSQSGHNTVSWYQQALGQGPQFIFQYYREEENGRGNFPPRFSGLQFPNYSSELNVNALELDDSALYLCASSFLGTANTGELFFGEGSRLTVL.

The chain joins TRBV19 to TRBJ2-3, with 9 nucleotides matching TRBD2. J was trimmed by 4 bases and V by 7 bases; bases with no gene match: 12. This CDR3 is 16 amino acids long. Germline CDR1 and CDR2: LNHDA and SQIVND (reference sequence). CDR3 nucleotide sequence: TGTGCCAGTACGAGGCGGGGGGGAGGGACGGCAGATACGCAGTATTTT. Translating it yields CASTRRGGGTADTQYF.

The V gene is TRBV27, the J gene TRBJ1-2; TRBD1 matches 9 bases. Germline V CDR1 and CDR2: MNHEY, SMNVEV (reference sequence). This CDR3 comprises 15 residues. V dropped 6 bases and J dropped 8; count of bases not matched to a gene: 13. This CDR3 reads CASSPQGAPRPGYTF. CDR3 coding DNA: TGTGCCAGCAGCCCACAGGGGGCTCCCCGCCCCGGCTACACCTTC.

J is TRBJ1-6 and V is TRBV19, with no clear D. V gave up 7 bases and J gave up 10 bases, with 20 bases separating them. CDR1 and CDR2 from the germline V gene are LNHDA and SQIVND (reference sequence). The CDR3 extends over 15 amino acids. As DNA, the CDR3 is TGTGCCAGTACCCTTAGGACGGACTCGTCATCACCCCTCCACTTT. Translating it yields CASTLRTDSSSPLHF.

This clone was seen only once. The chain links TRBV10-1 to TRBJ2-3; D perhaps matches TRBD2 (5 bases). Germline CDR1 is WNHNN and CDR2 is SYGVQD (reference sequence). This CDR3 spans 15 amino acids. Deletions cut 5 bases from V and 3 bases from J, with 15 bases between. The CDR3 sequence: CASSSAKSGTDTQYF. DNA of the CDR3: TGCGCCAGCAGTAGCGCCAAGAGCGGAACAGATACGCAGTATTTT.

The V gene is TRBV27, the J gene TRBJ2-3; 7 bases are shared with TRBD1. CDR1 MNHEY and CDR2 SMNVEV come from the germline V gene (reference sequence). The CDR3 is 15 amino acids. V lost 6 bases, J lost 4 bases, and 10 bases stayed unmatched. The CDR3 protein is CASSRKPTGSDTQYF. Written as DNA, the CDR3 is TGTGCCAGCAGCCGGAAACCGACAGGGTCAGATACGCAGTATTTT.

V is TRBV7-9 and J is TRBJ1-2; 8 bases are a match to TRBD1. Per the germline V gene, CDR1 is SEHNR and CDR2 is FQNEAQ (reference sequence). Unmatched junction bases numbered 13, after V lost 6 bases and J lost 7 bases. The CDR3 has 15 residues. This CDR3 reads CASSYPGGANGGYTF. CDR3 nucleotides: TGTGCCAGCAGTTATCCAGGGGGCGCGAACGGTGGCTACACCTTC.

The gene calls are TRBV2 and TRBJ2-5, with D unresolved. The germline V gene encodes CDR1 SNHLY and CDR2 FYNNEI. The germline V and J ends were trimmed by 6 bases and 5 bases, with 7 bases remaining between them. The CDR3 is 11 residues long. For the CDR3, the DNA is TGTGCCAGCAGGACACGGGAGACCCAGTACTTC. This codes for CASRTRETQYF.

The chain carries TRBV28 and TRBJ2-1; 9 bases are a match to TRBD2. The CDR3 is 15 residues long. V dropped 5 bases and J dropped 7; count of bases not matched to a gene: 9. Germline CDR1 is MDHEN and CDR2 is SYDVKM. Written as DNA, the CDR3 is TGTGCCAGCAGTGTCGTTGGCGGGAGGGCTAATGAGCAGTTCTTC. Translated, it gives CASSVVGGRANEQFF.

The chain combines TRBV7-6 with TRBJ2-7; 11 nucleotides align to TRBD1. Germline V CDR1 and CDR2: SGHVS, FNYEAQ. Unmatched junction bases numbered 2, after V lost 3 bases and J lost 1 base. This CDR3 contains 15 residues. The CDR3 loop is CASSLGQGGSYEQYF. CDR3 in DNA: TGTGCCAGCAGCTTGGGACAGGGGGGGTCCTACGAGCAGTACTTC.

This clone was counted between two and nine times. The V and J genes are TRBV20-1 and TRBJ2-7; D gene ambiguous. Germline CDR1 DFQATT, CDR2 SNEGSKA (reference sequence). The CDR3 is made up of 11 amino acids. V was shortened by 3 bases and J by 3 bases, with 6 bases between the two germline ends. The CDR3 region has the DNA TGCAGTGCTAGGACATACTACGAGCAGTACTTC. Protein sequence: CSARTYYEQYF.

This rearrangement joins TRBV18 to TRBJ2-7; the match to TRBD2 covers 13 bases. J gave up 3 bases and V 4 bases, and 3 bases lay outside the gene matches. The CDR3 contains 15 residues. The V gene's germline CDR1 is KGHSH and CDR2 LQKENI. The CDR3 protein is CASSHGTSGNYEQYF. The CDR3 DNA is TGTGCCAGCTCACACGGGACTAGCGGGAACTACGAGCAGTACTTC.

This chain joins TRBV7-7 and TRBJ2-7; the D gene is possibly TRBD1 (5 bases). The germline V gene has CDR1 SSHAT and CDR2 FNYEAQ (reference sequence). Between the trimmed V and J ends, which lost 3 bases and 6 bases, there was a span of 18 bases. This CDR3 has 15 residues. CDR3 sequence (DNA): TGTGCCAGCAGCTTGAACGGCAGGGATTCGCCCGAGCAGTACTTC. It codes for CASSLNGRDSPEQYF.

This clone has only one observation. This sequence joins TRBV28 and TRBJ1-2; TRBD1 matches at 8 bases. Germline lookup yields CDR1 MDHEN and CDR2 SYDVKM. CDR3 length equals 13 residues. Trimming at V came to 5 bases and at J to 12 bases, leaving 11 bases not matched to a gene. The CDR3 spells CASSDRGPQRNTF. The DNA of the CDR3 is TGTGCCAGCAGTGACAGGGGCCCCCAAAGAAACACCTTC.

The V call is TRBV28, the J call TRBJ2-5; 7 nucleotides agree with TRBD1. This CDR3 region has 13 residues. Germline assignment: CDR1 MDHEN and CDR2 SYDVKM. Losses at the gene ends were 6 bases for V and 5 bases for J; bases not matched to a gene: 6. Written as DNA, the CDR3 is TGTGCCAGCAGCTCAGGGGGTATGGAGACCCAGTACTTC. Translation gives CASSSGGMETQYF.

The chain has TRBV7-9 and TRBJ2-7; D is unclear. The CDR3 is made up of 12 amino acids. Germline V gene lookup returns CDR1 SEHNR and CDR2 FQNEAQ (reference sequence). Trimming cost V 6 bases and J 5 bases, with 11 bases left between them. Here the CDR3 DNA reads TGTGCCAGCAGGGCCTTATCCAACGAGCAGTACTTC. Translating gives CASRALSNEQYF.

The genes are TRBV19 and TRBJ2-5; the D is unclear. The length of the CDR3 is 14 residues. V was cut by 5 bases and J by 4 bases, with 14 bases left in between. CDR1 is LNHDA, CDR2 SQIVND, per germline (reference sequence). CDR3 sequence: CASSVHRFGETQYF. CDR3 nucleotides: TGTGCCAGTAGTGTTCACAGATTTGGAGAGACCCAGTACTTC. Drawing the rest from reference TRBV19 and TRBJ2-5, the complete variable domain is DGGITQSPKYLFRKEGQNVTLSCEQNLNHDAMYWYRQDPGQGLRLIYYSQIVNDFQKGDIAEGYSVSREKKESFPLTVTSAQKNPTAFYLCASSVHRFGETQYFGPGTRLLVL.

V is TRBV7-9 and J is TRBJ1-2, with D unclear. V dropped 1 base and J dropped 8 bases, with 11 bases sitting between them. The germline gives CDR1 SEHNR, CDR2 FQNEAQ (reference sequence). The length of the CDR3 is 13 residues. The DNA for the CDR3 is TGTGCCAGCAGCTTAGGGGCCTGGGCCGGCTACACCTTC. Its protein product is CASSLGAWAGYTF.

The chain combines TRBV5-6 with TRBJ2-7; TRBD1 is a possible D gene (5 bases). The V end was cut by 4 bases, the J end by 2 bases, with 13 bases between. The CDR3 covers 14 residues. Germline CDR1 and CDR2: SGHDT and YYEEEE. The CDR3 bases are TGTGCCAGCAGCGGCTCGACAGTTACCTACGAGCAGTACTTC. Translation: CASSGSTVTYEQYF.

The rearrangement links TRBV3-1 (or the pseudogene TRBV3-2) to TRBJ2-7; tentative D call: TRBD2 (7 bases). Germline assignment: CDR1 LGHDT and CDR2 YNNKEL (reference sequence). The CDR3 length is 15 residues. Between the trimmed V and J ends, which lost 4 bases and 4 bases, there was a span of 17 bases. The CDR3 loop is CASSLKGGARYEQYF. The CDR3 DNA reads TGTGCCAGCAGCCTGAAGGGGGGGGCGCGGTACGAGCAGTACTTC.

This chain connects TRBV18 to TRBJ2-7; D may be TRBD1 (5 bases). The CDR3 consists of 13 residues. V shed 5 bases and J shed 3 bases, with 11 bases lying between them. Per germline, CDR1 KGHSH and CDR2 LQKENI. The CDR3 region has the DNA TGTGCCAGCTCAGATGGACAAGTCTACGAGCAGTACTTC. The encoded protein is CASSDGQVYEQYF. Full variable domain (missing parts from reference TRBV18 and TRBJ2-7): NAGVMQNPRHLVRRRGQEARLRCSPMKGHSHVYWYRQLPEEGLKFMVYLQKENIIDESGMPKERFSAEFPKEGPSILRIQQVVRGDSAAYFCASSDGQVYEQYFGPGTRLTVT.

Here the CDR3 DNA reads TGTGCCAGCGCGGAACAGCCGGGGAGCGACGAGCAGTACTTC. It is translated as CASAEQPGSDEQYF. The chain couples TRBV6-5 to TRBJ2-7, with D perhaps matching TRBD2 (5 bases). In germline, CDR1 is MNHEY, CDR2 SVGAGI. The ends were cut back, 8 bases at V and 5 bases at J, with 19 bases in the middle. The CDR3 has 14 amino acids.

V gene TRBV19 combines with J gene TRBJ2-7, with 13 bases that match TRBD2. V gave up 4 bases and J gave up 5 bases; unmatched junction bases: 2. This CDR3 is built from 14 residues. Germline V gene lookup returns CDR1 LNHDA and CDR2 SQIVND (reference sequence). DNA of the CDR3: TGTGCCAGTAGTACACTAGCGGGAGGGAACGAGCAGTACTTC. It specifies CASSTLAGGNEQYF.

The V call is TRBV21-1, the J call TRBJ2-7; the listed D gene, TRBD2, was not tested against the DNA. TRBV21-1 is an annotated pseudogene. This CDR3 contains 15 residues. The CDR3 is CASSNPAGGFREQYF. In DNA form, the CDR3 reads TGTGCCAGCAGCAACCCGGCGGGAGGCTTTCGCGAGCAGTACTTC.

The chain carries TRBV19 and TRBJ1-1, with a tentative D call TRBD1 (5 bases). Trimming shortened V by 1 base and J by 1 base, and 13 bases separated the two germline ends. CDR1 and CDR2 (germline): LNHDA, SQIVND (reference sequence). The CDR3 is made up of 16 amino acids. The CDR3: CASSIVGGRRNTEAFF. CDR3 nucleotides: TGTGCCAGTAGTATAGTCGGGGGGAGGAGGAACACTGAAGCTTTCTTT.